The source of this TCR beta chain is a study of PD-L1 blockade in urothelial cancer. Overall study context: Blood gave a median about 140,000 T cells.

Trimming left V 1 base short and J 0 bases short, with 19 bases between. The CDR3 has 18 amino acids. Looked up from germline, CDR1 is SNHLY and CDR2 is FYNNEI. Each PCR received spiked synthetic TCR analog templates. Sequencing used immunoSEQ multiplex PCR; TCRdb keeps in-frame clones, though not all of them. In the table there are under 70,000 clones, about 85% of which are singletons. Sample time point: pretreatment peripheral blood. The sequence came from a man aged 70-80 years with urothelial cancer. Specimen: PBMCs, collected around atezolizumab (anti-PD-L1) treatment. V gene TRBV2 combines with J gene TRBJ2-7; possibly TRBD1 for D (6 bases). CDR3 DNA: TGTGCCAGCAGTGAAGATTCCCAGGGGACCCGCCTCTCCTACGAGCAGTACTTC. Protein product: CASSEDSQGTRLSYEQYF.